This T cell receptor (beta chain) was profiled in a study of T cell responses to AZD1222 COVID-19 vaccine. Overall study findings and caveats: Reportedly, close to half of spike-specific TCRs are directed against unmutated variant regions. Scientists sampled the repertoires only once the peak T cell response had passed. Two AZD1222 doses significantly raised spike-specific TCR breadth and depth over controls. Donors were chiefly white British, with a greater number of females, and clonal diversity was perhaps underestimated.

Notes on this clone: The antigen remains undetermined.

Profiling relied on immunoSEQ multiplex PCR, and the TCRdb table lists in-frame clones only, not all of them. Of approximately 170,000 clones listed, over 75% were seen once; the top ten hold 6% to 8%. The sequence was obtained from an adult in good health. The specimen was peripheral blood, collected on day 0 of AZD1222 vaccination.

This chain's CDR3 is CASSQNREFYGYTF. The CDR3 nucleotides are TGTGCCAGCAGCCAGAACAGGGAATTCTATGGCTACACCTTC. This sequence joins TRBV3-1 (or the pseudogene TRBV3-2) and TRBJ1-2; tentatively, D is TRBD1 (6 bases). The CDR3 sequence is 14 residues long. V was cut by 3 bases and J by 4 bases, with 12 bases left in between. Germline V CDR1 and CDR2: LGHDT, YNNKEL (reference sequence).